These T cell receptor beta chains were read from a single sample in a study of T cell repertoires in cytomegalovirus infection. TCRdb redid the calling of the reads with MiXCR, one entry per CDR3 protein. The sample has approximately 140,000 distinct CDR3 sequences, about 6.5% seen once; the top ten hold about a sixth. Sequencing used PBMCs. These receptors were taken from a human donor in good health (CMV status not recorded). Some clones in this sample may be carry-over from other donors' samples. CDR3s include the opening cysteine and the closing phenylalanine or tryptophan. A D gene is named only where the DNA matches it firmly. Expanded clones are given a class, and other clones once, few, many or no size at all.

clone size	J gene	V gene	D gene	CDR3 protein	CDR3 DNA
many	TRBJ2-5	TRBV7-2	NA	CASSIGGNRVQETQYF	TGTGCCAGCAGCATCGGTGGAAACCGGGTACAAGAGACCCAGTACTTC
NA	TRBJ2-5	TRBV7-8	TRBD1	CASSLSDRGLRETQYF	TGTGCCAGCAGCTTATCGGACAGGGGGCTTAGGGAGACCCAGTACTTC
many	TRBJ2-7	TRBV6-2/TRBV6-3	NA	CASKLRGAQGAYEQYF	TGTGCCAGCAAACTAAGGGGGGCTCAAGGAGCCTACGAGCAGTACTTC
few	TRBJ1-1	TRBV6-2/TRBV6-3	NA	CASEDPNTEAFF	TGTGCCAGCGAGGACCCGAACACTGAAGCTTTCTTT
NA	TRBJ1-4	TRBV4-3	NA	CASSQVAFNEKLFF	TGCGCCAGCAGCCAAGTGGCCTTTAATGAAAAACTGTTTTTT
many	TRBJ2-1	TRBV19	NA	CASSPRISYNEQFF	TGTGCCAGTAGTCCGCGGATCTCCTACAATGAGCAGTTCTTC
many	TRBJ2-5	TRBV12-3/TRBV12-4	TRBD2	CASSFLSGTYQETQYF	TGTGCCAGCAGTTTCCTTAGCGGGACGTACCAAGAGACCCAGTACTTC
NA	TRBJ2-1	TRBV20-1	NA	CSASAEEDEQFF	TGCAGTGCTAGTGCGGAGGAGGATGAGCAGTTCTTC
many	TRBJ1-6	TRBV20-1	NA	CSVRRAVGNSPLHF	TGCAGTGTGAGGCGGGCGGTGGGCAATTCACCCCTCCACTTT
many	TRBJ1-3	TRBV7-2	TRBD1	CASSLDRGHSGNTIYF	TGTGCCAGCAGTCTCGACAGGGGGCACTCTGGAAACACCATATATTTT
few	TRBJ1-1	TRBV10-3	NA	CAISESRPMGTEAFF	TGTGCCATCAGTGAGTCGCGTCCGATGGGCACTGAAGCTTTCTTT
NA	TRBJ1-1	TRBV20-1	TRBD1	CSARRDRDTEAFF	TGCAGTGCTCGAAGGGACAGAGACACTGAAGCTTTCTTT
few	TRBJ2-2	TRBV11-2	NA	CASSLVQRIGELFF	TGTGCCAGCAGCTTAGTGCAGCGGATCGGGGAGCTGTTTTTT
few	TRBJ1-1	TRBV19	NA	CASSTADTPNTEAFF	TGTGCCAGTAGTACAGCGGACACCCCGAACACTGAAGCTTTCTTT
NA	TRBJ2-1	TRBV19	TRBD1	CASDRGSYNEQFF	TGTGCCAGCGACAGGGGTTCATACAATGAGCAGTTCTTC
many	TRBJ1-5	TRBV7-2	NA	CASPPGGNNQPQHF	TGTGCCAGTCCCCCTGGGGGGAACAATCAGCCCCAGCATTTT
NA	TRBJ2-7	TRBV20-1	TRBD1	CSARNVPGQGRLWYEQYF	TGCAGTGCTAGGAACGTCCCGGGACAGGGTAGGCTTTGGTACGAGCAGTACTTC
NA	TRBJ2-1	TRBV7-6	TRBD2	CASSTFRPGLVQRNEQFF	TGTGCCAGCAGTACATTCCGACCGGGACTAGTTCAGCGCAATGAGCAGTTCTTC
many	TRBJ2-7	TRBV7-9	NA	CASSLKHEQYF	TGTGCCAGCAGCTTAAAGCACGAGCAGTACTTC
many	TRBJ2-2	TRBV7-8	NA	CASSARLPGVANTGELFF	TGTGCCAGCAGCGCCCGACTGCCGGGGGTCGCGAACACCGGGGAGCTGTTTTTT
many	TRBJ1-1	TRBV14	TRBD1	CASSRRTGGPNTEAFF	TGTGCCAGCAGCCGCCGGACAGGGGGACCGAACACTGAAGCTTTCTTT
NA	TRBJ1-3	TRBV12-3/TRBV12-4	NA	CASSWGPGGGNTIYF	TGTGCCAGCAGTTGGGGACCCGGCGGCGGAAACACCATATATTTT
many	TRBJ1-5	TRBV5-1	TRBD1	CASRGDSSDQPQHF	TGCGCCAGCAGGGGGGACAGTTCGGATCAGCCCCAGCATTTT
NA	TRBJ1-1	TRBV20-1	NA	CSANGGRNTEAFF	TGCAGTGCCAACGGAGGAAGGAACACTGAAGCTTTCTTT
NA	TRBJ1-2	TRBV29-1	NA	CSVEGFNYGYTF	TGCAGCGTTGAAGGTTTTAACTATGGCTACACCTTC
NA	TRBJ1-2	TRBV20-1	TRBD1	CSADRTGDYGYTF	TGCAGTGCTGACAGGACAGGGGACTATGGCTACACCTTC
NA	TRBJ2-1	TRBV20-1	TRBD2	CSARDLAGASNEQFF	TGCAGTGCTAGAGATCTAGCGGGGGCATCCAATGAGCAGTTCTTC
NA	TRBJ1-3	TRBV10-3	NA	CAISEQGFAGNTIYF	TGTGCCATCAGTGAACAGGGTTTTGCTGGAAACACCATATATTTT
many	TRBJ1-4	TRBV7-9	NA	CASSFGPRTASEKLFF	TGTGCCAGCAGCTTCGGCCCGAGGACAGCGTCTGAAAAACTGTTTTTT
NA	TRBJ1-1	TRBV25-1	NA	CASSEWGRGNTEAFF	TGTGCCAGCAGTGAATGGGGGCGAGGGAACACTGAAGCTTTCTTT
NA	TRBJ1-1	TRBV29-1	NA	CSVEVPEAFF	TGCAGCGTTGAGGTCCCGGAAGCTTTCTTT
few	TRBJ2-3	TRBV3-1	NA	CASSPGVPDGFLTDTQYF	TGTGCCAGCAGCCCTGGGGTTCCCGACGGATTTCTCACAGATACGCAGTATTTT
few	TRBJ1-6	TRBV7-9	TRBD1	CASIEGRTGQNNSPLHF	TGTGCCAGCATCGAAGGGAGGACGGGACAGAATAATTCACCCCTCCACTTT
few	TRBJ2-7	TRBV20-1	TRBD1	CSARGKTGAPTSYEQYF	TGCAGTGCTAGAGGGAAAACAGGGGCCCCTACCTCCTACGAGCAGTACTTC
few	TRBJ1-1	TRBV19	TRBD1	CASSIGNRGLGTEAFF	TGTGCCAGTAGTATAGGCAACAGGGGGCTAGGGACTGAAGCTTTCTTT
many	TRBJ2-1	TRBV5-1	TRBD2	CATQKTSGGRNNEQFF	TGCGCCACTCAGAAGACTAGCGGGGGGAGAAACAATGAGCAGTTCTTC
many	TRBJ1-2	TRBV19	TRBD1	CASRSTGAPYGYTF	TGTGCCAGTAGGTCGACAGGGGCCCCATATGGCTACACCTTC
NA	TRBJ2-5	TRBV5-5	NA	CASSLVPYQETQYF	TGTGCCAGCAGCTTGGTCCCGTACCAAGAGACCCAGTACTTC
NA	TRBJ2-2	TRBV29-1	TRBD1	CSVVIGGQGELFF	TGCAGCGTTGTTATTGGGGGACAGGGGGAGCTGTTTTTT
few	TRBJ2-7	TRBV5-1	NA	CASSLDSVAYEQYF	TGCGCCAGCAGCCTGGACAGCGTCGCCTACGAGCAGTACTTC
many	TRBJ2-2	TRBV6-1	TRBD2	CASTASGGPGTGELFF	TGTGCCAGCACGGCTAGCGGGGGTCCAGGGACCGGGGAGCTGTTTTTT
many	TRBJ2-7	TRBV7-8	TRBD1	CASSQRRGRSSYEQYF	TGTGCCAGCAGCCAAAGAAGGGGGCGCAGCTCCTACGAGCAGTACTTC
NA	TRBJ2-7	TRBV7-9	TRBD2	CASALAGVYEQYF	TGTGCCAGTGCTCTAGCGGGGGTGTACGAGCAGTACTTC
few	TRBJ1-1	TRBV6-1	NA	CASSEVRTSTEAFF	TGTGCCAGCAGTGAAGTTCGGACATCCACTGAAGCTTTCTTT
NA	TRBJ2-3	TRBV5-1	NA	CASRRDLRTDTQYF	TGCGCCAGCAGACGGGACTTACGCACAGATACGCAGTATTTT
many	TRBJ1-6	TRBV28	TRBD1	CASRNLQGGYNSPLHF	TGTGCCAGCAGGAACTTACAGGGGGGCTATAATTCACCCCTCCACTTT
many	TRBJ2-4	TRBV7-9	NA	CASSPGRQFQNIQYF	TGTGCCAGCAGCCCGGGGCGGCAGTTCCAAAACATTCAGTACTTC
many	TRBJ2-2	TRBV7-2	NA	CASSLGGYTGELFF	TGTGCCAGCAGCTTAGGCGGGTACACCGGGGAGCTGTTTTTT